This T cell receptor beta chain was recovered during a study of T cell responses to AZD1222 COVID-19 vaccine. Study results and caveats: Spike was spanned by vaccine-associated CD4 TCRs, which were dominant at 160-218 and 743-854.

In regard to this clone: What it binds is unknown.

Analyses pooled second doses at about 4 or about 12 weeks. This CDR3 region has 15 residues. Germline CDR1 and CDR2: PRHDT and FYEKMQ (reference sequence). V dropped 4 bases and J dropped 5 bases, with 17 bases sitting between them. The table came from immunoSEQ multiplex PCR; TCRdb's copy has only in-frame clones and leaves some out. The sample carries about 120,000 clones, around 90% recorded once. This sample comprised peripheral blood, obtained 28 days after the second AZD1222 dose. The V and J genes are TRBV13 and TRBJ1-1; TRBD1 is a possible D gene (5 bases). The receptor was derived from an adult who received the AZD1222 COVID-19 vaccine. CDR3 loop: CASSSNGAWRTEAFF. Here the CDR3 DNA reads TGTGCCAGCAGCTCCAATGGGGCGTGGAGGACTGAAGCTTTCTTT.